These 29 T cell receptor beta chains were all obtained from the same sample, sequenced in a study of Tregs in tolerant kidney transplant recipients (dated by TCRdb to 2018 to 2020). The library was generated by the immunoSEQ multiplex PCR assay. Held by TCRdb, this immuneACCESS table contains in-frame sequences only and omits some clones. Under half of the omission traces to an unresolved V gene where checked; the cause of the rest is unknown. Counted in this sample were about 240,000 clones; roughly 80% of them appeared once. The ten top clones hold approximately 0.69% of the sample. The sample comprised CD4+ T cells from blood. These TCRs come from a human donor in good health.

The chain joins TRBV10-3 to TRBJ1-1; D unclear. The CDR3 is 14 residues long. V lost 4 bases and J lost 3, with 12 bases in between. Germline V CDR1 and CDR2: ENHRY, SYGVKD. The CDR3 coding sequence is TGTGCCATCAGTGCTAGGCAGAGGGACACTGAAGCTTTCTTT. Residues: CAISARQRDTEAFF.

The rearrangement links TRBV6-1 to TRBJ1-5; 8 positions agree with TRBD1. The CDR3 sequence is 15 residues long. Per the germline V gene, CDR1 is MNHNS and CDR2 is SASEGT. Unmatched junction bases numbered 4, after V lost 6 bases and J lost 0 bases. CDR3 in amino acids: CASRMTGASNQPQHF. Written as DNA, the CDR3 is TGTGCCAGCAGGATGACAGGGGCTAGCAATCAGCCCCAGCATTTT.

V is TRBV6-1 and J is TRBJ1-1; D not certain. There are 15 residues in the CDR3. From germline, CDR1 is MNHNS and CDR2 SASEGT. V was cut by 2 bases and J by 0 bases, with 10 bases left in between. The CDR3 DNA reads TGTGCCAGCAGTGAATTTTCCATGTTGAACACTGAAGCTTTCTTT. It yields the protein CASSEFSMLNTEAFF.

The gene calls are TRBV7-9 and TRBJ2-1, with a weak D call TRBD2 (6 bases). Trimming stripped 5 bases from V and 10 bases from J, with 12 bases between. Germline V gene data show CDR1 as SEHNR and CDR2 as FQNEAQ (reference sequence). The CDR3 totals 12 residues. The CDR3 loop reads CASSKDLAEQFF. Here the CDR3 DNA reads TGTGCCAGCAGCAAAGACCTAGCGGAGCAGTTCTTC.

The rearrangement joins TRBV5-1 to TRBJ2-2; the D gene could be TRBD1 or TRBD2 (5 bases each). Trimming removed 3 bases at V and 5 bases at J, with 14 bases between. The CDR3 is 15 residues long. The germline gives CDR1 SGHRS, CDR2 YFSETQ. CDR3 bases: TGCGCCAGCAGCTGGGGACGGCGGTCTACCGGGGAGCTGTTTTTT. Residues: CASSWGRRSTGELFF.

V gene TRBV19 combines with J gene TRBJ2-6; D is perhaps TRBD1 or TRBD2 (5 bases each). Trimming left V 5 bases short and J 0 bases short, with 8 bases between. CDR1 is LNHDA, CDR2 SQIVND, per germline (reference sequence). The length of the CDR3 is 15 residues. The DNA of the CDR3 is TGTGCCAGTAGTTCAGGGAGCTCTGGGGCCAACGTCCTGACTTTC. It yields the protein CASSSGSSGANVLTF.

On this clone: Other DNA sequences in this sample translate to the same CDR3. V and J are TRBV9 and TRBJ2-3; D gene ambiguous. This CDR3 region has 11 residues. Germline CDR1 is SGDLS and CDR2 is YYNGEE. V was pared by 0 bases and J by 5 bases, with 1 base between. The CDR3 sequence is CASSVGDTQYF. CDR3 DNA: TGTGCCAGCAGCGTAGGAGATACGCAGTATTTT.

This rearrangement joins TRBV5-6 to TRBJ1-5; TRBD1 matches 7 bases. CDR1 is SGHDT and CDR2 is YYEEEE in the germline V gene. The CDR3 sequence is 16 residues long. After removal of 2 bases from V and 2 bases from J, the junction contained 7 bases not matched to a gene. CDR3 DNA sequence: TGTGCCAGCAGCTTACGTATGGGACAGCGCAATCAGCCCCAGCATTTT. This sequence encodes CASSLRMGQRNQPQHF.

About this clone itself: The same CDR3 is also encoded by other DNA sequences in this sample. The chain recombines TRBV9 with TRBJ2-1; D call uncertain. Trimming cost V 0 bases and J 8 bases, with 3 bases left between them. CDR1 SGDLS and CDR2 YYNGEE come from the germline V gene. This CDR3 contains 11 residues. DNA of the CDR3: TGTGCCAGCAGCGTAGGGGATGAGCAGTTCTTC. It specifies CASSVGDEQFF.

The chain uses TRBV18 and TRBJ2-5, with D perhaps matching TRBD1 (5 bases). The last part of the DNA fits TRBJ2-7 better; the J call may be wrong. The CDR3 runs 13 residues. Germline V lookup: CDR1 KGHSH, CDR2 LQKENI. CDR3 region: CASSPPSQGEQYF. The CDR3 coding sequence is TGTGCCAGCTCACCACCCAGCCAGGGCGAGCAGTACTTC.

CDR3: CASSVVWGGDNEQFF. In DNA form, the CDR3 reads TGTGCCAGCAGCGTAGTGTGGGGGGGTGACAATGAGCAGTTCTTC. This chain connects TRBV9 to TRBJ2-1; 7 bases align to TRBD2. Germline CDR1 reads SGDLS; CDR2 reads YYNGEE. Trimming cost V 0 bases and J 5 bases; bases outside gene matches: 5. The CDR3 extends over 15 amino acids.

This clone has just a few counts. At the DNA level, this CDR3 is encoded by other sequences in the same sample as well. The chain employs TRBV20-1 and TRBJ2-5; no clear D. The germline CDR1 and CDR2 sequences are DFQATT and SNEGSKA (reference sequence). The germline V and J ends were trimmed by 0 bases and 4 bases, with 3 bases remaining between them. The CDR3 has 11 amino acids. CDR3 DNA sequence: TGCAGTGCTAGAGATTTAGAGACCCAGTACTTC. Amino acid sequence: CSARDLETQYF.

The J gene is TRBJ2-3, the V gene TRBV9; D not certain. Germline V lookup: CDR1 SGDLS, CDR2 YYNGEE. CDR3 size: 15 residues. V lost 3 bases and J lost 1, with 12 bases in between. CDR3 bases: TGTGCCAGCAGCGCAGGCTCGGGTGGCACAGATACGCAGTATTTT. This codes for CASSAGSGGTDTQYF.

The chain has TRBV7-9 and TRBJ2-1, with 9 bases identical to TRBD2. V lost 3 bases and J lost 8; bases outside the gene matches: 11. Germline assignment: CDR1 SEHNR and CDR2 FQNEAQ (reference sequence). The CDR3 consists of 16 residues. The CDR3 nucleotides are TGTGCCAGCAGCTTCCCTAGCGGGACCATTCGGGATGAGCAGTTCTTC. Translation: CASSFPSGTIRDEQFF.

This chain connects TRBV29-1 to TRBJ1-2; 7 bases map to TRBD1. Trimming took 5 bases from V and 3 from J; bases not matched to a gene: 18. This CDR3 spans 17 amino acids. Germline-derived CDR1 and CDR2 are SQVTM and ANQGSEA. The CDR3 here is CSVSERRQGRTDYGYTF. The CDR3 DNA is TGCAGCGTTTCGGAGAGGCGACAGGGCCGTACCGACTATGGCTACACCTTC.

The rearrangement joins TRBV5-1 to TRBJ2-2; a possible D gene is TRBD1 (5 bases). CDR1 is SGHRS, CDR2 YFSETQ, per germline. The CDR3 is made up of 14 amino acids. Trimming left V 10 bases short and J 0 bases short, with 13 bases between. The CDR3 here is CAGRGTANTGELFF. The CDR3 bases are TGCGCCGGAAGGGGAACAGCGAACACCGGGGAGCTGTTTTTT. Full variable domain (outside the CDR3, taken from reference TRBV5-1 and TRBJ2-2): KAGVTQTPRYLIKTRGQQVTLSCSPISGHRSVSWYQQTPGQGLQFLFEYFSETQRNKGNFPGRFSGRQFSNSRSEMNVSTLELGDSALYLCAGRGTANTGELFFGEGSRLTVL.

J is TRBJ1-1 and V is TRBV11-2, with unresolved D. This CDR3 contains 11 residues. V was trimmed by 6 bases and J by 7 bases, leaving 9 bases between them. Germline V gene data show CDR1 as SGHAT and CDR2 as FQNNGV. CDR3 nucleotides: TGTGCCAGCAGGAAAAGGGATGAAGCTTTCTTT. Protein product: CASRKRDEAFF.

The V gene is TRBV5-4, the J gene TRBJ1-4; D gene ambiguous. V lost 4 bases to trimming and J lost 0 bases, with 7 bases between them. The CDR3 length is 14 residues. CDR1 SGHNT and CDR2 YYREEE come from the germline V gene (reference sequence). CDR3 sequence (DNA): TGTGCCAGCAGCCTGGGAGCAACTAATGAAAAACTGTTTTTT. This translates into CASSLGATNEKLFF.

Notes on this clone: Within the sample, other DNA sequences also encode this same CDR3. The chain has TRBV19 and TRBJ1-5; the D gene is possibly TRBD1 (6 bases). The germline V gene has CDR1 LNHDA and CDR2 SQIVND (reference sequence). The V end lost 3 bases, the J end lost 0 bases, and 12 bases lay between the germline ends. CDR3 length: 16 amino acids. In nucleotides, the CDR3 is TGTGCCAGTAGTATGGGCCAGGGGTATAGCAATCAGCCCCAGCATTTT. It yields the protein CASSMGQGYSNQPQHF. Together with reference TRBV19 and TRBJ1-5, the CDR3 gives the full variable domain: DGGITQSPKYLFRKEGQNVTLSCEQNLNHDAMYWYRQDPGQGLRLIYYSQIVNDFQKGDIAEGYSVSREKKESFPLTVTSAQKNPTAFYLCASSMGQGYSNQPQHFGDGTRLSIL.

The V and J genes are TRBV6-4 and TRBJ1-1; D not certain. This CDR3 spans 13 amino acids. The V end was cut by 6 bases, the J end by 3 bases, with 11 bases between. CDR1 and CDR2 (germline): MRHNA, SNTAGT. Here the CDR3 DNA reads TGTGCCAGCAGACCTACAGCAGACACTGAAGCTTTCTTT. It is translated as CASRPTADTEAFF.

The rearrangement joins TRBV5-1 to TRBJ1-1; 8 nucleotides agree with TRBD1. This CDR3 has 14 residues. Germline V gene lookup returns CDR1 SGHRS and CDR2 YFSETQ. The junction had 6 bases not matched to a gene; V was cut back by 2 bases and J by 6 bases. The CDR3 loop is CASSLGQGYAEAFF. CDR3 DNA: TGCGCCAGCAGCTTAGGACAGGGATATGCTGAAGCTTTCTTT.

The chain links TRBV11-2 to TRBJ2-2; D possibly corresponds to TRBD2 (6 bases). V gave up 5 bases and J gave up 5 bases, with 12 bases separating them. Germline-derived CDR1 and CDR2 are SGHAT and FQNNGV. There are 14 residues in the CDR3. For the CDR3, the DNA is TGTGCCAGCAGCCCCCAGCTAGCGACCGGGGAGCTGTTTTTT. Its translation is CASSPQLATGELFF.

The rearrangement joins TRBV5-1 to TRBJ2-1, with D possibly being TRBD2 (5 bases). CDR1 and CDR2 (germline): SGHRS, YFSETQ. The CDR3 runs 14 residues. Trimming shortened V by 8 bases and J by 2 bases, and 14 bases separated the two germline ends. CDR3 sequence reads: CASSIAPAYNEQFF. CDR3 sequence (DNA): TGCGCCAGTTCCATAGCGCCCGCCTACAATGAGCAGTTCTTC.

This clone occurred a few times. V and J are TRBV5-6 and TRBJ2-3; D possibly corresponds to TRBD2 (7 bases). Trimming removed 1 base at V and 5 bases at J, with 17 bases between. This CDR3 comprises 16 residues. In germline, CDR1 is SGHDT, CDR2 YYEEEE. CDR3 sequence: CASSLRTGGRVDTQYF. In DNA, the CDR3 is TGTGCCAGCAGCTTGAGAACCGGGGGGCGGGTAGATACGCAGTATTTT.

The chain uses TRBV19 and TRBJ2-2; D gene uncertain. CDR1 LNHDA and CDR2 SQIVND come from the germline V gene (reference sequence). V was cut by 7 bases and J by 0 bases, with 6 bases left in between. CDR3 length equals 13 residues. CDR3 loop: CASNSPNTGELFF. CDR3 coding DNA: TGTGCCAGTAACTCTCCGAACACCGGGGAGCTGTTTTTT. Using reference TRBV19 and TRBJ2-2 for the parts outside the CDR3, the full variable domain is DGGITQSPKYLFRKEGQNVTLSCEQNLNHDAMYWYRQDPGQGLRLIYYSQIVNDFQKGDIAEGYSVSREKKESFPLTVTSAQKNPTAFYLCASNSPNTGELFFGEGSRLTVL.

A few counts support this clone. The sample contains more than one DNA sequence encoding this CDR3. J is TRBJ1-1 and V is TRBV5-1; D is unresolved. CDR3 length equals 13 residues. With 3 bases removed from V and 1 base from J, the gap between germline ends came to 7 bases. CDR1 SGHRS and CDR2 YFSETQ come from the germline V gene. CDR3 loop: CASSSDPNTEAFF. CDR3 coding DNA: TGCGCCAGCAGCTCCGATCCGAACACTGAAGCTTTCTTT.

The CDR3 region is CASRWTGVYGYTF. CDR3 DNA sequence: TGTGCCAGCAGATGGACAGGTGTTTATGGCTACACCTTC. The genes are TRBV7-2 and TRBJ1-2; 7 bases map to TRBD1. Trimming took 6 bases from V and 5 from J; bases not matched to a gene: 6. Germline V lookup: CDR1 SGHTA, CDR2 FQGNSA. This CDR3 is 13 amino acids long.

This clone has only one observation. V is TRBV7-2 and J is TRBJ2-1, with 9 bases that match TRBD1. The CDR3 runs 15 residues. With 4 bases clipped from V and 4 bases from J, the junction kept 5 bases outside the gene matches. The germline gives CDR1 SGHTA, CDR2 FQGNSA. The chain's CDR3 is CASSSQGAQYNEQFF. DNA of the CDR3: TGTGCCAGCAGCTCACAGGGGGCGCAATACAATGAGCAGTTCTTC.

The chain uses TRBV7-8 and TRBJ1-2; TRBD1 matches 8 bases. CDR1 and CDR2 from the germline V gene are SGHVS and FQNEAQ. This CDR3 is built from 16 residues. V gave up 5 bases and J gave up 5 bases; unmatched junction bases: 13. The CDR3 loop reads CASSPDRVGGKYGYTF. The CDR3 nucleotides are TGTGCCAGCAGCCCGGACAGGGTAGGGGGGAAATATGGCTACACCTTC.